The 6 T cell receptor beta chains given below trace back to one sample, sequenced in a study of shared clonotypes between healthy human individuals. CD45RO-negative, CCR7-selected cells formed the naive CD8 fraction, which excluded terminally differentiated effector memory CD45RA+ cells. TCRdb's table, derived via immunoSEQ multiplex PCR, lists solely in-frame clones and lacks some. Here the sample spans hundreds of thousands of clones, 96% being singletons. Specimen: naive CD8+ T cells sorted from blood. Receptor source: a man in his thirties or forties in good health.

The genes are TRBV4-1 and TRBJ1-5; D not resolved. V was clipped by 0 bases and J by 7 bases, with 13 bases between them. Germline V gene sequence: CDR1 MGHRA, CDR2 YSYEKL. The CDR3 is made up of 15 amino acids. CDR3 nucleotides: TGCGCCAGCAGCCAAGATCAGGCCGGCGACCAGCCCCAGCATTTT. This encodes CASSQDQAGDQPQHF.

The V gene is TRBV7-6, the J gene TRBJ2-7; D might be TRBD1 (5 bases). The CDR3 runs 13 residues. Germline V gene lookup returns CDR1 SGHVS and CDR2 FNYEAQ. V lost 0 bases and J 5 bases, leaving 8 bases between the germline ends. CDR3 sequence: CASSLAAGNEQYF. In nucleotides, the CDR3 is TGTGCCAGCAGCTTAGCGGCAGGGAACGAGCAGTACTTC.

The chain combines TRBV11-3 with TRBJ2-5, with D perhaps matching TRBD1 or TRBD2 (5 bases each). The V gene's germline CDR1 is SGHNT and CDR2 YENEEA. This CDR3 has 17 amino acids. The ends were cut back, 1 base at V and 5 bases at J, with 20 bases in the middle. CDR3 residues: CASSLGAGALGQETQYF. DNA of the CDR3: TGTGCCAGCAGCTTAGGGGCCGGGGCACTTGGGCAGGAGACCCAGTACTTC.

V usage is TRBV7-2 and J usage is TRBJ2-7; 7 positions match TRBD1. The germline V gene has CDR1 SGHTA and CDR2 FQGNSA. V was clipped by 6 bases and J by 2 bases; unmatched bases: 7. The CDR3 covers 14 residues. CDR3 nucleotide sequence: TGTGCCAGCAGTAGACCCGGGACAGCCTACGAGCAGTACTTC. Translation gives CASSRPGTAYEQYF.

This clone showed up just once. The rearrangement joins TRBV27 to TRBJ2-7; D gene unclear. This CDR3 has 13 residues. Germline V gene sequence: CDR1 MNHEY, CDR2 SMNVEV (reference sequence). V shed 2 bases and J shed 4 bases, with 9 bases lying between them. Written as DNA, the CDR3 is TGTGCCAGCAGTTTAAGGCTAGGGTACGAGCAGTACTTC. The encoded protein is CASSLRLGYEQYF.

The rearrangement uses TRBV4-3 and TRBJ2-1; 11 bases agree with TRBD2. This CDR3 is built from 16 residues. The ends lost 4 bases at V and 4 bases at J; junction bases unmatched: 6. Per germline, CDR1 LGHNA and CDR2 YSLEER. This CDR3 reads CASSRTGTSGYNEQFF. The CDR3 bases are TGCGCCAGCAGCCGGACCGGGACTAGCGGATACAATGAGCAGTTCTTC.